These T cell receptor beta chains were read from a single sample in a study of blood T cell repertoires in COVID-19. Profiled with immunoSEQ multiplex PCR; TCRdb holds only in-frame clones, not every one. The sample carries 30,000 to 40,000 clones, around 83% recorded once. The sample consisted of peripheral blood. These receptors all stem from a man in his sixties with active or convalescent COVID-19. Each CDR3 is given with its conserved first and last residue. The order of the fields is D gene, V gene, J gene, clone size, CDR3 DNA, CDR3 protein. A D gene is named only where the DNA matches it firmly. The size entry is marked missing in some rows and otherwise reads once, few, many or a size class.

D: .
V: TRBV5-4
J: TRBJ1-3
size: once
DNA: TGTGCCAGCAGCTCCGGGGGACGCCGCCCTGGAAACACCATATATTTT
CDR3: CASSSGGRRPGNTIYF

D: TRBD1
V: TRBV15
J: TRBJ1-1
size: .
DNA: TGTGCCACCAGCAGGCGAACAGGGGTTAGGTGGAACACTGAAGCTTTCTTT
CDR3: CATSRRTGVRWNTEAFF

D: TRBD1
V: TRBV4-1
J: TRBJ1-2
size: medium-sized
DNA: TGCGCCAGCAGCCCCACAACGACAGGGGGCTATGGCTACACCTTC
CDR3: CASSPTTTGGYGYTF

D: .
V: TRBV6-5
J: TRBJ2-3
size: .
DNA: TGTGCCAGCAGCCAGACTTTGAGCACAGATACGCAGTATTTT
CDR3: CASSQTLSTDTQYF

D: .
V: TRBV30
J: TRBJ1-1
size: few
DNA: TGTGCCTGGAGAGACAGCTTAAACACTGAAGCTTTCTTT
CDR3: CAWRDSLNTEAFF

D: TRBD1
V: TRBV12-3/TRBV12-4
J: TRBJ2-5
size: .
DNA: TGTGCCAGCAGTAACAGGGGGACCCAGTACTTC
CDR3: CASSNRGTQYF

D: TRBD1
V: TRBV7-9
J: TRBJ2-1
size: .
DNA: TGTGCCAGCAGCACGACAGGGCCCAGCTCCTACAATGAGCAGTTCTTC
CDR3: CASSTTGPSSYNEQFF

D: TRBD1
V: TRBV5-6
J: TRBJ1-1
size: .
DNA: TGTGCCAGCAGCTTTCAGGGGGTGGGAGTCACTGAAGCTTTCTTT
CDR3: CASSFQGVGVTEAFF

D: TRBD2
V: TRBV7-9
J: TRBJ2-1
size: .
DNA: TGTGCCAGCAGCCGGACTAGCGGTGAGCAGTTCTTC
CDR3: CASSRTSGEQFF

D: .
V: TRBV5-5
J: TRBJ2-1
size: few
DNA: TGTGCCAGCAGCCGTCTAGACGGATACAATGAGCAGTTCTTC
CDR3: CASSRLDGYNEQFF

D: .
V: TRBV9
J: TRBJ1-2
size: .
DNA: TGTGCCAGCAGCCGAGGCGGAGGACAGACAATATATGGCTACACCTTC
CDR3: CASSRGGGQTIYGYTF

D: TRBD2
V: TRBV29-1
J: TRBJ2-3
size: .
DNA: TGCAGCGTTTCGGGACTAGCGGGAGAGGGAACAGATACGCAGTATTTT
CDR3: CSVSGLAGEGTDTQYF

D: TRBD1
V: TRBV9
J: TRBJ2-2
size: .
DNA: TGTGCCAGCAGCTCAGGGGGCCTGACCGGGGAGCTGTTTTTT
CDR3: CASSSGGLTGELFF

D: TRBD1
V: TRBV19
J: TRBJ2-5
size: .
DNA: TGTGCCAGTAGTACAGGGGGCGCGGAGACCCAGTACTTC
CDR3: CASSTGGAETQYF

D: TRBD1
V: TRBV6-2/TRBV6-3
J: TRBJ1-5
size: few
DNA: TGTGCCAGCAGTAACTGGGGGACAGGGGGCCATAGCAATCAGCCCCAGCATTTT
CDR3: CASSNWGTGGHSNQPQHF

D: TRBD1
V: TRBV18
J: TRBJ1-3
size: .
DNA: TGTGCCAGCTCACCACCTCGACAGGGGGCCGTAAACACCATATATTTT
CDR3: CASSPPRQGAVNTIYF

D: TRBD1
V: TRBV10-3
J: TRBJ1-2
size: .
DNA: TGTGCCATCAGAGACAGGGATAGCTCACATGGCTACACCTTC
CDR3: CAIRDRDSSHGYTF

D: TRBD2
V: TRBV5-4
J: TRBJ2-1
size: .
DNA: TGTGCCAGCAGCCTCGGAGCGGGAGTGGGGGATGAGCAGTTCTTC
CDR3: CASSLGAGVGDEQFF

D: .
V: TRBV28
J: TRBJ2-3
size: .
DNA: TGTGCCAGCAGTCTACGCACAGGGCCAGATACGCAGTATTTT
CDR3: CASSLRTGPDTQYF

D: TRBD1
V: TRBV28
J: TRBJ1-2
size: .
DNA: TGTGCCAGCAGCCTACAGGGGATCTATGGCTACACCTTC
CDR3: CASSLQGIYGYTF

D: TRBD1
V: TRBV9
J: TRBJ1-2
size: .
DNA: TGTGCCAGCAGCGGTCGTACAGGGGCGGGTGGCTACACCTTC
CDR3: CASSGRTGAGGYTF

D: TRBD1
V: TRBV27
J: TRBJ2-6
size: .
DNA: TGTGCCAGCAGTTTGTTCGGACAGGGACCTCTCTCTGGGGCCAACGTCCTGACTTTC
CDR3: CASSLFGQGPLSGANVLTF

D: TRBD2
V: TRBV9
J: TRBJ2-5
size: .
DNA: TGTGCCAGCAGCGTCATGGGGAGGGTAGGAGAGACCCAGTACTTC
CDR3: CASSVMGRVGETQYF

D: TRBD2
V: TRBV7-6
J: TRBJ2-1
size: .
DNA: TGTGCCAGCAGCCGAGGGCGGGGGAGCTCCTACAATGAGCAGTTCTTC
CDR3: CASSRGRGSSYNEQFF

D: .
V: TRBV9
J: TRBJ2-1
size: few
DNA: TGTGCCAGCAGCGTAGCACCCCTACCGGGGAGCTCCTACAATGAGCAGTTCTTC
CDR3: CASSVAPLPGSSYNEQFF

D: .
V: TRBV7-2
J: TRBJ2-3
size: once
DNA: TGTGCCAGCAGGCTTCTCGGAGCTACGGCCCCAGATACGCAGTATTTT
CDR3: CASRLLGATAPDTQYF

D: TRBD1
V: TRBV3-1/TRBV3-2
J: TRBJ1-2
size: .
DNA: TGTGCCAGCAGCCAAATACAGGGGTATGGCTACACCTTC
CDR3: CASSQIQGYGYTF

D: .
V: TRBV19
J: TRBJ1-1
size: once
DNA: TGTGCCAGTACCCAGAGCGGAGGATACACTGAAGCTTTCTTT
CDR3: CASTQSGGYTEAFF